The next 9 T cell receptor beta chains were all read from a single sample in a study of tumor-infiltrating lymphocytes in primary liver carcinoma. Making TCR beta cDNA involved 400 to 600 ng total RNA and a constant-region primer. Libraries for TCR beta were built through three nested multiplex PCR rounds, which together made up a slightly modified ARM-PCR procedure. Each of the first two PCR rounds ran roughly 10 cycles with TRBV1-TRBV30 forward and C-beta reverse primers. Each CDR3 protein is one row after TCRdb ran MiXCR on the multiplex PCR reads. The sample comprises some 55,000 distinct CDR3 sequences, 60% to 75% of which are singletons, and under 30% rests with the top ten. Each 20-30 mg portion of unsorted bulk tissue served as the source for co-extraction of RNA and DNA. What was sequenced was liver tumor tissue from sampling region 2. As to subset: tumor region T2, inferior pole. These receptors were obtained from a man in his forties or fifties with primary liver carcinoma and hepatitis B virus infection.

Turning to this clonotype: The CDR3 does not close with the conserved phenylalanine or tryptophan, likely indicating a read error. The DNA is omitted, as the CDR3 cannot be located on it reliably, and the CDR3 follows TCRdb's listing. The V and J genes are TRBV28 and TRBJ2-1. CDR1 MDHEN and CDR2 SYDVKM come from the germline V gene. The CDR3 sequence runs 11 residues, both termini included. CDR3 sequence reads: CASSLKLKKFS.

Remarks on this clonotype: Sequence at one end of the junction differs from germline and may be a read error. The rearrangement links TRBV12-3 or TRBV12-4 to TRBJ2-7; D is possibly TRBD2 (6 bases). CDR3 length equals 15 residues. The CDR3 region is CASRPQGGVNYEQHF. The CDR3 DNA sequence: TGTGCCAGCAGGCCACAAGGAGGGGTGAACTACGAGCAGCACTTC.

The rearrangement links TRBV6-1 to TRBJ2-3; no definite D call. V was clipped by 5 bases and J by 4 bases, with 19 bases between them. The CDR3 extends over 16 amino acids. Germline assignment: CDR1 MNHNS and CDR2 SASEGT. The CDR3 loop is CASSQLVGLIADTQYF. As DNA, the CDR3 is TGTGCCAGCAGTCAATTAGTGGGTCTAATCGCAGATACGCAGTATTTT.

As for this clonotype: Its ends do not fully match the called genes, so a read error is possible. The chain combines TRBV29-1 with TRBJ2-1; maybe TRBD1 (6 bases). The CDR3 extends over 16 amino acids. Germline values: CDR1 SQVTM, CDR2 ANQGSEA. In DNA, the CDR3 is TGCAGCGTTGAATGTGACAGGATTAGATCTCACAATGAGCAGTTCTTT. As protein: CSVECDRIRSHNEQFF.

The V gene is TRBV12-3 or TRBV12-4, the J gene TRBJ1-2; 8 positions match TRBD1. The CDR3 totals 13 residues. With 6 bases clipped from V and 0 bases from J, the junction kept 0 bases outside the gene matches. The CDR3 region has the DNA TGTGCCAGCAGACAGGGGGCTAACTATGGCTACACCTTC. This codes for CASRQGANYGYTF.

This clonotype came up once. A read error may produce the germline difference seen at one junction end. V gene TRBV11-2 combines with J gene TRBJ2-7; D not resolved. The CDR3 runs 14 residues. Germline V gives CDR1 SGHAT, CDR2 FQNNGV. The chain's CDR3 is CASSLTDTACGQYF. The CDR3 DNA reads TGTGCTAGCAGCTTAACTGACACTGCCTGCGGGCAGTACTTC. The full variable domain, completed using reference TRBV11-2 and TRBJ2-7, is EAGVAQSPRYKIIEKRQSVAFWCNPISGHATLYWYQQILGQGPKLLIQFQNNGVVDDSQLPKDRFSAERLKGVDSTLKIQPAKLEDSAVYLCASSLTDTACGQYFGPGTRLTVT.

Details on this clonotype: A read error may produce the germline difference seen at one junction end. As DNA, the CDR3 is TGCGCCAGTAGCTTGGCAGGGTTGGGAAGTCAACCCCAGCATTTT. It specifies CASSLAGLGSQPQHF. The rearrangement links TRBV5-1 to TRBJ1-5, with TRBD1 as a possible D gene (5 bases). CDR3 size: 15 residues. The V gene's germline CDR1 is SGHRS and CDR2 YFSETQ.

A note on this clonotype: At one end the junction does not follow the germline gene, possibly because of a read error. The chain couples TRBV6-5 to TRBJ2-7; D ambiguous. Germline lookup yields CDR1 MNHEY and CDR2 SVGAGI. The CDR3 is made up of 14 amino acids. The CDR3 DNA reads as TGTGCCAGCAGTTACTTGGCGGTTTCCTACGAGCAATACTTC. It translates to CASSYLAVSYEQYF.

As concerns this clonotype: One end of the junction does not line up with germline, which may come from a read error. The rearrangement uses TRBV11-2 and TRBJ2-3; possibly TRBD2 for D (6 bases). This CDR3 spans 14 amino acids. Germline assignment: CDR1 SGHAT and CDR2 FQNNGV. The CDR3 loop is CAGGAREPEDTQYF. The CDR3 nucleotides read TGTGCCGGAGGGGCACGGGAGCCCGAGGATACGCAGTATTTC.